A selection of T cell receptor beta chains follows, all from one sample in a study of blood T cells in healthy people across ages. Via MiXCR, TCRdb re-called the 5' RACE reads, giving one row per CDR3 protein. Here the sample spans roughly 730,000 distinct CDR3 sequences, 56% being singletons. The sample taken for sequencing was blood. These receptors originate from a man aged 35 to 55 in good health. Both conserved end residues are part of each CDR3. Each record gives: D gene, V gene, J gene, clone size, CDR3 DNA, CDR3 protein. D genes are given only for firm matches. Some rows have no size entry. The others give once, few or many, or a class for an expanded clone.

d_gene: TRBD1; v_gene: TRBV11-2; j_gene: TRBJ2-1; abundance: -; CDR3nt: TGTGCCAGCAGCTTAAACTCGGGACAGGATTACAATGAGCAGTTCTTC; CDR3aa: CASSLNSGQDYNEQFF
d_gene: -; v_gene: TRBV10-3; j_gene: TRBJ2-3; abundance: -; CDR3nt: TGTGCCATCAAGAGAGGGCAGGGCACAGATACGCAGTATTTT; CDR3aa: CAIKRGQGTDTQYF
d_gene: -; v_gene: TRBV18; j_gene: TRBJ2-1; abundance: -; CDR3nt: TGTGCCAGCTCCCCAACTGCGACCAATGAGCAGTTCTTC; CDR3aa: CASSPTATNEQFF
d_gene: -; v_gene: TRBV6-5; j_gene: TRBJ1-2; abundance: few; CDR3nt: TGTGCCAGCAGATCCAGGGGCGCCGGGGGTGGCTACACCTTC; CDR3aa: CASRSRGAGGGYTF
d_gene: -; v_gene: TRBV29-1; j_gene: TRBJ2-7; abundance: once; CDR3nt: TGCAGCGTTGAACGGCAGGGGGGGTCCTACGAGCAGTACTTC; CDR3aa: CSVERQGGSYEQYF
d_gene: -; v_gene: TRBV29-1; j_gene: TRBJ1-5; abundance: few; CDR3nt: TGCAGCGTTGAAATTGGGGGCAATCAGCCCCAGCATTTT; CDR3aa: CSVEIGGNQPQHF
d_gene: -; v_gene: TRBV6-1; j_gene: TRBJ2-3; abundance: -; CDR3nt: TGTGCCAGCAGATCTGGCAGGACGTCAGATACGCAGTATTTT; CDR3aa: CASRSGRTSDTQYF
d_gene: -; v_gene: TRBV7-3; j_gene: TRBJ2-3; abundance: -; CDR3nt: TGTGCCAGCAGCCCGGACTGGAATCGAGATACGCAGTATTTT; CDR3aa: CASSPDWNRDTQYF
d_gene: TRBD2; v_gene: TRBV9; j_gene: TRBJ2-3; abundance: -; CDR3nt: TGTGCCAGCAGCGTAGATTCTAGCGGGGGGGGTTCAGATACGCAGTATTTT; CDR3aa: CASSVDSSGGGSDTQYF
d_gene: -; v_gene: TRBV6-5; j_gene: TRBJ2-3; abundance: -; CDR3nt: TGTGCCAGCCGGCTAGCGCTTAGCACAGATACGCAGTATTTT; CDR3aa: CASRLALSTDTQYF
d_gene: -; v_gene: TRBV29-1; j_gene: TRBJ2-7; abundance: -; CDR3nt: TGCAGCGTTGTTAGACAGCGAGGACTTTTGTACGAGCAGTACTTC; CDR3aa: CSVVRQRGLLYEQYF
d_gene: -; v_gene: TRBV20-1; j_gene: TRBJ2-7; abundance: -; CDR3nt: TGCAGTGCTACCAGACAGTCCTCCTACAATGAGCAGTACTTC; CDR3aa: CSATRQSSYNEQYF
d_gene: TRBD2; v_gene: TRBV6-6; j_gene: TRBJ2-7; abundance: -; CDR3nt: TGTGCCAGCAGTTCACGTCGACTAGCGGGATTGTACGAGCAGTACTTC; CDR3aa: CASSSRRLAGLYEQYF
d_gene: -; v_gene: TRBV11-2; j_gene: TRBJ2-1; abundance: -; CDR3nt: TGTGCCAGCAGCCCCTTTAATGAGCAGTTCTTC; CDR3aa: CASSPFNEQFF
d_gene: -; v_gene: TRBV11-1; j_gene: TRBJ2-1; abundance: -; CDR3nt: TGTGCCAGCAGCTTGGGAATCACTTCCCACAATGAGCAGTTCTTC; CDR3aa: CASSLGITSHNEQFF
d_gene: -; v_gene: TRBV20-1; j_gene: TRBJ2-5; abundance: -; CDR3nt: TGCAGTGCTAGAGCGGACGCAGAGACCCAGTACTTC; CDR3aa: CSARADAETQYF
d_gene: -; v_gene: TRBV6-2/TRBV6-3; j_gene: TRBJ1-2; abundance: -; CDR3nt: TGTGCCAGCAGCCACCGGGACATCGGTAAAGACACCTTC; CDR3aa: CASSHRDIGKDTF
d_gene: -; v_gene: TRBV13; j_gene: TRBJ2-7; abundance: few; CDR3nt: TGTGCCAGCAGCTTAGGCCTCAGGCCCTACGAGCAGTACTTC; CDR3aa: CASSLGLRPYEQYF
d_gene: -; v_gene: TRBV12-3/TRBV12-4; j_gene: TRBJ2-7; abundance: -; CDR3nt: TGTGCCAGCAGTTTCCCGTGGGGCTCCTACGAGCAGTACTTC; CDR3aa: CASSFPWGSYEQYF
d_gene: TRBD2; v_gene: TRBV5-1; j_gene: TRBJ2-1; abundance: few; CDR3nt: TGTGCCAGCAGCTTCGGACTAGCGGGGTACAATGAGCAGTTCTTC; CDR3aa: CASSFGLAGYNEQFF
d_gene: -; v_gene: TRBV2; j_gene: TRBJ1-1; abundance: -; CDR3nt: TGTGCCACCCGATACGACAGGAACACCGAAGCTTTCTTT; CDR3aa: CATRYDRNTEAFF
d_gene: -; v_gene: TRBV28; j_gene: TRBJ1-2; abundance: few; CDR3nt: TGTGCCAGCAGTCCAGGGTCGCGGGGCTACACCTTC; CDR3aa: CASSPGSRGYTF
d_gene: -; v_gene: TRBV29-1; j_gene: TRBJ1-1; abundance: -; CDR3nt: TGCAGCGTTGCGAGACCTCTGAACACTGAAGCTTTCTTT; CDR3aa: CSVARPLNTEAFF
d_gene: -; v_gene: TRBV7-2; j_gene: TRBJ1-2; abundance: few; CDR3nt: TGTGCCAGCAGCTTAGAATTGGTCCGCAGAAACTATGGCTACACCTTC; CDR3aa: CASSLELVRRNYGYTF
d_gene: -; v_gene: TRBV7-9; j_gene: TRBJ2-5; abundance: few; CDR3nt: TGTGCCAGCAGCTTAGGGTGGAAAGAGACCCAGTACTTC; CDR3aa: CASSLGWKETQYF
d_gene: TRBD1; v_gene: TRBV6-5; j_gene: TRBJ1-6; abundance: -; CDR3nt: TGTGCCAGCAGTTTGGACAGGGGTGATTCACCCCTCCACTTT; CDR3aa: CASSLDRGDSPLHF